The 27 T cell receptor beta chains below were found in one sample sequenced in a study of early T cells in non-severe SARS-CoV-2 infection. In TCRdb, the 5' RACE reads were re-called with MiXCR into one record per CDR3 protein. The data contain about 80,000 distinct CDR3 sequences, 12% of them singletons. The material sequenced was whole blood, taken at baseline. These receptors were collected from an adult who was a healthcare worker with PCR-confirmed SARS-CoV-2 infection or an uninfected control (not recorded which). The donor label of this sample is uncertain.

The rearrangement joins TRBV20-1 to TRBJ2-7; 11 bases agree with TRBD2. From germline, CDR1 is DFQATT and CDR2 SNEGSKA (reference sequence). Trimming removed 4 bases from V and 5 bases from J; junction bases left unmatched: 4. The CDR3 sequence is 13 residues long. Written as DNA, the CDR3 is TGCAGTGCTATCCTAGCGGGAGGTAACGAGCAGTACTTC. Encoded protein: CSAILAGGNEQYF.

This clonotype was seen more than once but under ten times. V gene TRBV20-1 combines with J gene TRBJ1-6, with TRBD1 matching over 10 bases. Germline V gives CDR1 DFQATT, CDR2 SNEGSKA (reference sequence). Unmatched junction bases numbered 7, after V lost 1 base and J lost 10 bases. The CDR3 is made up of 15 amino acids. The CDR3 reads CSARGTGTGESPLHF. In nucleotides, the CDR3 is TGCAGTGCTAGAGGGACCGGGACAGGGGAGTCACCCCTCCACTTT.

There are many counts of this clonotype. The J gene is TRBJ1-1, the V gene TRBV6-2 or TRBV6-3; perhaps TRBD1 as D (6 bases). Germline V gene lookup returns CDR1 MNHEY and CDR2 SVGEGT. The V end lost 0 bases, the J end lost 8 bases, and 10 bases lay between the germline ends. The CDR3 totals 13 residues. The CDR3 bases are TGTGCCAGCAGTTACTCACCGGACAGAGAAGCTTTCTTT. Its translation: CASSYSPDREAFF.

The chain carries TRBV20-1 and TRBJ2-5; possibly TRBD1 or TRBD2 for D (5 bases each). In germline, CDR1 is DFQATT, CDR2 SNEGSKA (reference sequence). The CDR3 has 16 amino acids. V lost 1 base and J lost 0, with 15 bases in between. CDR3 DNA sequence: TGCAGTGCTAGAGGGTCGCACCGGGGACACCAAGAGACCCAGTACTTC. Its translation is CSARGSHRGHQETQYF.

This clonotype was picked up a small number of times. The V gene is TRBV7-4, the J gene TRBJ1-3; TRBD1 aligns across 7 bases. J gave up 8 bases and V 5 bases, and 15 bases lay outside the gene matches. Germline CDR1 and CDR2: SGHVT and SQSDAQ. This CDR3 is 16 amino acids long. The CDR3 is CASSLKGTVLIDTIYF. Here the CDR3 DNA reads TGTGCCAGCAGCCTTAAAGGGACAGTCTTAATTGACACCATATATTTT.

In this sample, this clonotype turned up many times. V is TRBV4-1 and J is TRBJ1-6; D is unresolved. The CDR3 consists of 15 residues. Trimming took off 1 base at V and 9 bases at J, with 13 bases between the two ends. CDR1 is MGHRA, CDR2 YSYEKL, per germline. The CDR3, as DNA: TGCGCCAGCAGCCAAGGCGCAGTGCAATTTTCACCCCTCCACTTT. This sequence encodes CASSQGAVQFSPLHF.

There are a few counts of this clonotype. This chain connects TRBV7-2 to TRBJ2-1; 11 bases align to TRBD2. CDR3 length: 15 amino acids. V was pared by 2 bases and J by 15 bases, with 12 bases of the junction left unmatched. CDR1 is SGHTA and CDR2 is FQGNSA in the germline V gene. The CDR3: CASSLTFSGGASRFF. CDR3 nucleotide sequence: TGTGCCAGCAGCTTAACATTTAGCGGGGGGGCCTCTCGGTTCTTC.

The chain joins TRBV29-1 to TRBJ2-5; D unresolved. The V end was cut by 6 bases, the J end by 4 bases, with 15 bases between. The germline V gene has CDR1 SQVTM and CDR2 ANQGSEA. The CDR3 is made up of 13 amino acids. The CDR3 sequence is CSVATDHGETQYF. DNA of the CDR3: TGCAGCGTCGCAACTGACCATGGAGAGACCCAGTACTTC.

The chain couples TRBV12-3 or TRBV12-4 to TRBJ2-2; 7 bases line up with TRBD2. This CDR3 comprises 14 residues. V gave up 10 bases and J gave up 2 bases; unmatched junction bases: 7. CDR3 nucleotides: TGTGCCACCGGGGGACTAACTAACACCGGGGAGCTGTTTTTT. Residues: CATGGLTNTGELFF.

This clonotype occurred many times. The gene calls are TRBV4-1 and TRBJ1-2, with D unclear. CDR1 and CDR2 from the germline V gene are MGHRA and YSYEKL. The CDR3 sequence is 15 residues long. Trimming took 0 bases from V and 3 from J, leaving 11 bases between them. The CDR3, as DNA: TGCGCCAGCAGCCAAGATGAGTTGGCGGACTATGGCTACACCTTC. It translates to CASSQDELADYGYTF.

The chain combines TRBV5-1 with TRBJ2-3; D may be TRBD2 (7 bases). CDR3 size: 15 residues. Germline V CDR1 and CDR2: SGHRS, YFSETQ. The V and J ends lost 4 bases and 1 base respectively, with 13 bases between them. CDR3 coding DNA: TGCGCCAGCAGCGGGGAGGGGGTCCGCACAGATACGCAGTATTTT. Protein sequence: CASSGEGVRTDTQYF.

Many counts were recorded for this clonotype. The rearrangement links TRBV14 to TRBJ1-4; D gene unclear. CDR3 length equals 15 residues. The germline gives CDR1 SGHDN, CDR2 FVKESK. Trimming took 2 bases from V and 11 from J, leaving 18 bases between them. The CDR3: CASSQSWAASQKLFF. The CDR3 DNA reads as TGTGCCAGCAGCCAATCGTGGGCCGCAAGTCAGAAACTGTTTTTT. The full variable domain, completed using reference TRBV14 and TRBJ1-4, is EAGVTQFPSHSVIEKGQTVTLRCDPISGHDNLYWYRRVMGKEIKFLLHFVKESKQDESGMPNNRFLAERTGGTYSTLKVQPAELEDSGVYFCASSQSWAASQKLFFGSGTQLSVL.

This clonotype was found a few times. This chain uses TRBV6-6 with TRBJ1-2; TRBD1 is a possible D gene (5 bases). Between the trimmed V and J ends, which lost 6 bases and 8 bases, there was a span of 19 bases. This CDR3 has 14 amino acids. Germline CDR1 MNHNY, CDR2 SVGAGI (reference sequence). The CDR3 sequence is CASSSDRDYAGYTF. The CDR3 DNA sequence: TGTGCCAGCAGCTCGGACCGGGACTATGCAGGCTACACCTTC.

This clonotype was detected only a few times. This chain connects TRBV7-6 to TRBJ2-7; 7 nucleotides match TRBD1. With 5 bases clipped from V and 3 bases from J, the junction kept 7 bases outside the gene matches. CDR3 length: 14 residues. The germline CDR1 and CDR2 sequences are SGHVS and FNYEAQ. The CDR3 DNA reads as TGTGCCAGCAGCCCCTTGACAGGGAGCTACGAGCAGTACTTC. Amino acid sequence: CASSPLTGSYEQYF.

The chain is built from TRBV29-1 and TRBJ1-1, with a weak D call TRBD1 (5 bases). The V end lost 5 bases, the J end lost 5 bases, and 15 bases lay between the germline ends. Per the germline V gene, CDR1 is SQVTM and CDR2 is ANQGSEA. There are 13 residues in the CDR3. The CDR3 DNA follows: TGCAGCGTTATGGGCCCAGGGAGGACTGAAGCTTTCTTT. Protein: CSVMGPGRTEAFF.

This clonotype was found a few times. V usage is TRBV5-6 and J usage is TRBJ2-7; 10 bases map to TRBD2. V was pared by 8 bases and J by 2 bases, with 4 bases of the junction left unmatched. Germline-derived CDR1 and CDR2 are SGHDT and YYEEEE. The length of the CDR3 is 13 residues. The CDR3 sequence: CASQLAGPYEQYF. CDR3 DNA sequence: TGTGCCAGTCAACTAGCGGGACCCTACGAGCAGTACTTC.

The CDR3 DNA is TGTGCCAGCAGTTCTCGGATCCGTAATGAAAAACTGTTTTTT. This translates into CASSSRIRNEKLFF. This rearrangement joins TRBV12-3 or TRBV12-4 to TRBJ1-4; D gene uncertain. Trimming stripped 4 bases from V and 4 bases from J, with 10 bases between. This CDR3 is built from 14 residues.

The CDR3 spells CSADRARNEQFF. DNA for the CDR3: TGCAGCGCTGACCGGGCCAGAAATGAGCAGTTCTTC. The rearrangement joins TRBV29-1 to TRBJ2-1; D is unclear. The germline CDR1 and CDR2 sequences are SQVTM and ANQGSEA. V lost 7 bases to trimming and J lost 7 bases, with 14 bases between them. The CDR3 loop spans 12 amino acids.

This clonotype occurred a few times. The genes are TRBV6-6 and TRBJ2-5; D remains ambiguous. Between the trimmed V and J ends, which lost 6 bases and 3 bases, there was a span of 17 bases. Germline V CDR1 and CDR2: MNHNY, SVGAGI (reference sequence). The CDR3 spans 15 residues. As DNA, the CDR3 is TGTGCCAGCAGCCGGCTGGATGTTGCGGAAGAGACCCAGTACTTC. Encoded protein: CASSRLDVAEETQYF.

This chain joins TRBV12-3 or TRBV12-4 and TRBJ1-2; D call uncertain. This CDR3 is built from 15 residues. Trimming removed 4 bases from V and 5 bases from J, with 17 bases in between. CDR3 sequence reads: CASSWGSSEPYGYTF. CDR3 bases: TGTGCCAGCAGTTGGGGATCTTCAGAACCGTATGGCTACACCTTC.

The chain has TRBV7-6 and TRBJ2-1; 8 nucleotides line up with TRBD1. The CDR3 is made up of 21 amino acids. Germline CDR1 reads SGHVS; CDR2 reads FNYEAQ. The trim removed 5 bases at V and 8 bases at J, leaving 29 bases unmatched. The CDR3 loop is CASSRLLPPEALRTGRHEQFF. The CDR3 DNA reads as TGTGCCAGCAGCCGCCTGCTCCCCCCTGAGGCCCTTAGGACAGGGAGGCATGAGCAGTTCTTC. Full variable domain (rest looked up from reference TRBV7-6 and TRBJ2-1): GAGVSQSPRYKVTKRGQDVALRCDPISGHVSLYWYRQALGQGPEFLTYFNYEAQQDKSGLPNDRFSAERPEGSISTLTIQRTEQRDSAMYRCASSRLLPPEALRTGRHEQFFGPGTRLTVL.

This clonotype was recorded many times. The V gene is TRBV3-1, the J gene TRBJ2-4; D perhaps matches TRBD2 (5 bases). This CDR3 spans 14 amino acids. Germline assignment: CDR1 LGHDT and CDR2 YNNKEL (reference sequence). Trimming stripped 8 bases from V and 9 bases from J, with 20 bases between. CDR3 amino acids: CASWSGTTTGIQYF. The CDR3 coding sequence is TGTGCCAGCTGGTCGGGAACTACCACGGGCATTCAGTACTTC.

The J gene is TRBJ1-1, the V gene TRBV11-3, with 7 bases matching TRBD1. The germline V gene encodes CDR1 SGHNT and CDR2 YENEEA. The CDR3 has 17 amino acids. With 0 bases clipped from V and 5 bases from J, the junction kept 12 bases outside the gene matches. The CDR3 coding sequence is TGTGCCAGCAGCTTAGATGCGGGACAGATCTTGAGAACTGAAGCTTTCTTT. Translating it yields CASSLDAGQILRTEAFF. Combining the CDR3 with reference TRBV11-3 and TRBJ1-1 gives the whole variable domain EAGVVQSPRYKIIEKKQPVAFWCNPISGHNTLYWYLQNLGQGPELLIRYENEEAVDDSQLPKDRFSAERLKGVDSTLKIQPAELGDSAVYLCASSLDAGQILRTEAFFGQGTRLTVV.

In this sample, this clonotype turned up a few times. This chain connects TRBV6-2 or TRBV6-3 to TRBJ2-3; 10 positions agree with TRBD2. The CDR3 contains 17 residues. The J segment lost 4 bases and the V segment lost 4 bases, leaving 11 bases of the junction unmatched. Germline CDR1 is MNHEY and CDR2 is SVGEGT. Here the CDR3 DNA reads TGTGCCAGCAGTTCGCCGTCTCTAGCGGGAGAGGCAGATACGCAGTATTTT. Translation: CASSSPSLAGEADTQYF.

The rearrangement joins TRBV25-1 to TRBJ2-3; 7 nucleotides agree with TRBD1. With V trimmed by 4 bases and J by 2 bases, 3 bases remained unmatched. CDR1 MGHDK and CDR2 SYGVNS come from the germline V gene. The CDR3 extends over 14 amino acids. The CDR3 DNA sequence: TGTGCCAGCAGTGCTACAGGGGTCACAGATACGCAGTATTTT. Protein: CASSATGVTDTQYF.

The count of this clonotype is one. V gene TRBV3-1 combines with J gene TRBJ2-3, with 11 bases identical to TRBD1. Germline lookup yields CDR1 LGHDT and CDR2 YNNKEL (reference sequence). V dropped 7 bases and J dropped 4; count of bases not matched to a gene: 10. The CDR3 length is 16 residues. In DNA form, the CDR3 reads TGTGCCAGCATGCCGGGACAGGGGGTTTCATCAGATACGCAGTATTTT. The encoded protein is CASMPGQGVSSDTQYF.

This clonotype was recorded many times. The chain joins TRBV6-6 to TRBJ1-1; D is perhaps TRBD1 (5 bases). V lost 5 bases to trimming and J lost 6 bases, with 16 bases between them. CDR1 and CDR2 from the germline V gene are MNHNY and SVGAGI (reference sequence). This CDR3 region has 14 residues. CDR3 protein: CASSAGDGVPEAFF. The CDR3 nucleotides read TGTGCCAGCAGTGCGGGGGATGGGGTCCCTGAAGCTTTCTTT.